This entry features one TCR beta chain sequence. This clonotype was recorded a few times. The antigen it binds to is not known. Base qualities are not at hand, and no much larger clone is one base apart. The intended sense of this specimen's treatment or condition label: in vitro stimulation with specific CMV peptide epitopes to enrich CMV-specific T cells. The data belong to a study of T cell repertoires in cytomegalovirus infection (dated by TCRdb to between 2018 and 2021). Background for the entire study: Recently identified HLA-C-restricted CMV epitopes, whose presentation resists viral immunomodulation, were targeted by peptide stimulations together with well-studied HLA-B-restricted epitopes. Donor HLA type was relevant to the analysis, because carriage of CMV infection together with the matching HLA type was indicated by public TCR beta signatures. Summary of the overall study and its limitations: In the ex vivo response, HLA-C-restricted CMV-specific TCR beta clonotypes were dominant, and in two of eight donors the single most frequent clonotype came from this HLA-C-restricted group. In both this cohort and an independent roughly 360-donor cohort, the cumulative frequency of public TCR beta family members distinguished carriers of CMV infection plus the relevant HLA type.

Instrument on record: Illumina HiSeq 1500. TCRdb itself trimmed the public reads at Q25 with fastp, ran MiXCR and retained productive beta chains. Rows matching on CDR3 protein sequence are summarized as one entry with the most common DNA and genes. The sample has roughly 340,000 distinct CDR3 sequences on record, 25% to 35% of them singletons. Of the sample, around 20% falls within the top ten clones. V is trimmed back by 2 bases and J by 0 bases, and the junction contains 7 bases that no gene match accounts for. Via the germline V gene, CDR1 is MDHEN and CDR2 SYDVKM. Including the terminal cysteine and phenylalanine, the CDR3 comprises 17 residues. Just CDR3 DNA is preserved here, 51 bases in frame from base 1.

The chain joins TRBV28 to TRBJ2-7, with 10 junctional bases fitting TRBD2. Source: cultured PBMCs, taken from culture after CMV antigen stimulation. The origin of this receptor is a human donor in good health (CMV status not recorded). Some clones in this sample may be carry-over from other donors' samples. The nucleotide sequence reads as follows: TGTGCCAGCAGTTTAGTTCTAGCGGGGGCTACCTCCTACGAGCAGTACTTC. Protein translation: CASSLVLAGATSYEQYF.